This T cell receptor beta chain was recovered during a study of blood T cell repertoires in COVID-19. Trimming cost V 5 bases and J 3 bases; bases outside gene matches: 11. Germline CDR1 reads SGHNT; CDR2 reads YENEEA. The CDR3 contains 17 residues. How the authors handled the data: By means of reference gene primer amplification, nucleated cell counts were estimated. Assay used: immunoSEQ multiplex PCR; TCRdb lists only in-frame clones, some missing. From that table come the V and J calls and clone size; the DNA was used to work out D and trimming. This sample yields some 180,000 clones, of which roughly 85% are seen a single time; around 20% belongs to the top ten.

V and J are TRBV11-3 and TRBJ2-2; 8 nucleotides match TRBD2. This sequence was found in a woman aged 70-85 years in a cohort exposed to, infected with or recovered from COVID-19 (not recorded which). The sequenced sample consisted of PBMCs or T cells enriched from blood (not recorded which). CDR3 nucleotide sequence: TGTGCCAGCAGCGAAACGGGACTAGGAGTTTACACCGGGGAGCTGTTTTTT. Encoded protein: CASSETGLGVYTGELFF.